These 13 T cell receptor beta chains were all obtained from the same sample, sequenced in a study of blood T cells in healthy people across ages. Sample-barcoded 5' priming and a J-beta primer mix drove a second PCR of about 6 to 12 cycles. TCRdb re-called the 5' RACE reads through MiXCR, storing one row per CDR3 protein. The table has about 640,000 distinct CDR3 sequences, 58% seen once; the top ten hold about two fifths. Sequencing input: blood. These receptor sequences come from a man in his 60s in good health.

This clonotype appeared once. J is TRBJ2-1 and V is TRBV29-1; D might be TRBD1 (5 bases). V lost 0 bases and J 3 bases, leaving 12 bases between the germline ends. Germline CDR1 is SQVTM and CDR2 is ANQGSEA. The CDR3 runs to 15 residues. CDR3 DNA: TGCAGCGTTGAAGATCACAGGTCTCTCTACAATGAGCAGTTCTTC. Its translation is CSVEDHRSLYNEQFF.

The rearrangement uses TRBV28 and TRBJ1-2; D is unresolved. The germline V and J ends were trimmed by 2 bases and 4 bases, with 8 bases remaining between them. The CDR3 loop spans 13 amino acids. Germline values: CDR1 MDHEN, CDR2 SYDVKM. The CDR3, as DNA: TGTGCCAGCAGTTTAGAACAGCCCTATGGCTACACCTTC. Protein product: CASSLEQPYGYTF.

This chain uses TRBV5-1 with TRBJ2-1, with 7 bases that match TRBD2. From germline, CDR1 is SGHRS and CDR2 YFSETQ. The CDR3 extends over 14 amino acids. The V gene end was trimmed by 4 bases and the J gene end by 3 bases; junction bases not matched to a gene: 4. In DNA, the CDR3 is TGCGCCAGCAGCGTGTCTAGCGGCTACAATGAGCAGTTCTTC. This codes for CASSVSSGYNEQFF.

V usage is TRBV7-7 and J usage is TRBJ2-5, with TRBD2 matching over 11 bases. Germline loops: CDR1 SSHAT, CDR2 FNYEAQ (reference sequence). The CDR3 totals 16 residues. Unmatched junction bases numbered 4, after V lost 2 bases and J lost 2 bases. The CDR3: CASSLNSGGAQETQYF. As DNA, the CDR3 is TGTGCCAGCAGCTTAAATAGCGGGGGGGCGCAAGAGACCCAGTACTTC.

CDR3 sequence reads: CASSSAAGAGELFF. CDR3 sequence (DNA): TGTGCCAGCAGCAGCGCGGCAGGGGCCGGGGAGCTGTTTTTT. The chain couples TRBV5-6 to TRBJ2-2, with D possibly being TRBD1 (6 bases). Trimming shortened V by 4 bases and J by 6 bases, and 13 bases separated the two germline ends. Germline values: CDR1 SGHDT, CDR2 YYEEEE. The CDR3 has 14 residues.

This clonotype was observed a few times. The chain uses TRBV7-2 and TRBJ2-1; 10 bases align to TRBD1. The CDR3 is made up of 14 amino acids. Germline CDR1 reads SGHTA; CDR2 reads FQGNSA. Germline trimming cut 5 bases from V and 8 bases from J; bases unmatched to any gene: 6. The CDR3 reads CASSARTGGDEQFF. CDR3 nucleotides: TGTGCCAGCAGCGCCCGGACAGGGGGGGATGAGCAGTTCTTC.

This clonotype was seen once. CDR3 in amino acids: CASSQEGGLYNEQFF. In nucleotides, the CDR3 is TGTGCCAGCAGCCAAGAGGGGGGCCTATACAATGAGCAGTTCTTC. The chain joins TRBV4-2 to TRBJ2-1, with D perhaps given as TRBD1 or TRBD2 (6 bases each). The germline CDR1 and CDR2 sequences are LGHNA and YNFKEQ. The CDR3 has 15 amino acids. V shed 0 bases and J shed 4 bases, with 10 bases lying between them.

This chain links TRBV10-3 with TRBJ2-3; the D is unclear. The CDR3 is 12 residues long. Germline assignment: CDR1 ENHRY and CDR2 SYGVKD. V lost 0 bases to trimming and J lost 6 bases, with 4 bases between them. The chain's CDR3 is CAISESPDTQYF. CDR3 coding DNA: TGTGCCATCAGTGAGTCGCCTGATACGCAGTATTTT.

The J gene is TRBJ2-2, the V gene TRBV27; weak D call: TRBD1 (6 bases). CDR1 MNHEY and CDR2 SMNVEV come from the germline V gene (reference sequence). The CDR3 is 15 residues long. V shed 6 bases and J shed 6 bases, with 17 bases lying between them. The CDR3 DNA is TGTGCCAGCAGGATAATGGGGGCTGGGGCCGGGGAGCTGTTTTTT. This gives the protein CASRIMGAGAGELFF.

This clonotype was picked up a small number of times. V usage is TRBV2 and J usage is TRBJ2-5; no definite D call. The germline V and J ends were trimmed by 5 bases and 2 bases, with 15 bases remaining between them. The CDR3 sequence is 15 residues long. The germline CDR1 and CDR2 sequences are SNHLY and FYNNEI. CDR3 nucleotides: TGTGCCAGCAGTCAATACTACACCGTGCAAGAGACCCAGTACTTC. Amino acids: CASSQYYTVQETQYF.

The chain links TRBV28 to TRBJ2-4; D gene unclear. V was trimmed by 2 bases and J by 6 bases, leaving 8 bases between them. In germline, CDR1 is MDHEN, CDR2 SYDVKM. The CDR3 runs 13 residues. The DNA of the CDR3 is TGTGCCAGCAGTTTACCTCCCCGAAACATTCAGTACTTC. Its protein product is CASSLPPRNIQYF. The full variable domain, in which reference TRBV28 and TRBJ2-4 provide the parts outside the CDR3, is DVKVTQSSRYLVKRTGEKVFLECVQDMDHENMFWYRQDPGLGLRLIYFSYDVKMKEKGDIPEGYSVSREKKERFSLILESASTNQTSMYLCASSLPPRNIQYFGAGTRLSVL.

This chain joins TRBV20-1 and TRBJ2-1, with TRBD2 matching 10 bases. Judging by the DNA end, TRBJ2-7 fits better; the J call may be wrong. From germline, CDR1 is DFQATT and CDR2 SNEGSKA (reference sequence). This CDR3 comprises 16 residues. The CDR3 coding sequence is TGCAGTGCCCCGCGGGCTAGCGGGGGTCCGGGGGATGAGCAGTACTTC. This codes for CSAPRASGGPGDEQYF.

This clonotype was counted a single time. V usage is TRBV6-6 and J usage is TRBJ2-1; D unclear. This CDR3 has 13 residues. Germline V gene data show CDR1 as MNHNY and CDR2 as SVGAGI (reference sequence). Trimming removed 2 bases at V and 7 bases at J, with 9 bases between. The CDR3 is CASSYNGRNEQFF. CDR3 nucleotide sequence: TGTGCCAGCAGTTACAACGGCCGAAATGAGCAGTTCTTC.